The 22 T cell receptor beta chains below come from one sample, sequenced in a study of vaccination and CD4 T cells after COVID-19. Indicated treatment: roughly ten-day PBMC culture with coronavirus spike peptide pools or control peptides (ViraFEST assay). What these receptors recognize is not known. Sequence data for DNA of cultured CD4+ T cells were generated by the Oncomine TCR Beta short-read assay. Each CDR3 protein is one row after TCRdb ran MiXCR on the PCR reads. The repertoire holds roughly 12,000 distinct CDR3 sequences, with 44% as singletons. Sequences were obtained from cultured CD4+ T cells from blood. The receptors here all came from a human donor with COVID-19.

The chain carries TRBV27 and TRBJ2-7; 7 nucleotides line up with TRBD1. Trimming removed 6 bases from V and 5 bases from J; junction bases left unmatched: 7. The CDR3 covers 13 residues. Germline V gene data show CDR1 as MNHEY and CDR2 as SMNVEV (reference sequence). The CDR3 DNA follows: TGTGCCAGCAGGACCACAGGGGCCGACGAGCAGTACTTC. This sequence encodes CASRTTGADEQYF.

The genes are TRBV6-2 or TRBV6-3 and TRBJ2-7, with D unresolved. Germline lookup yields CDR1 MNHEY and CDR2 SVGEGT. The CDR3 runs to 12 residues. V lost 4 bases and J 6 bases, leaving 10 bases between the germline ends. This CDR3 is CASSSSSLEQYF. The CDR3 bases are TGTGCCAGCAGTTCCTCCTCCCTCGAGCAGTACTTC.

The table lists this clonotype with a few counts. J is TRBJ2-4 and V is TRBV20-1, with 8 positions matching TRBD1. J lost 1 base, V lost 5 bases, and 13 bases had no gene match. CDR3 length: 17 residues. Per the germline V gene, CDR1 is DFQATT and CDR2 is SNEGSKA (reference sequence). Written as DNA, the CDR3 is TGCAGTGCTCACGGACAGGGTAGTTCCTCGGCCAAAAACATTCAGTACTTC. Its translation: CSAHGQGSSSAKNIQYF.

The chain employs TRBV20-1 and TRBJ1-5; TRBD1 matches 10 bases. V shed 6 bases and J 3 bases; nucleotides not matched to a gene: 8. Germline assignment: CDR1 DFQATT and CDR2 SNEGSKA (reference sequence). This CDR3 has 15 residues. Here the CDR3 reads CSAIEDRGNNQPQHF. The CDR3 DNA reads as TGCAGTGCCATAGAGGACAGGGGGAACAATCAGCCCCAGCATTTT.

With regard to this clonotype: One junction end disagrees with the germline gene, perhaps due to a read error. In DNA form, the CDR3 reads TGTGCCACCAGTGATCACCGGACAGGGGCTGGAAGCACCATATATTTT. Amino acids: CATSDHRTGAGSTIYF. V is TRBV24-1 and J is TRBJ1-3; 9 bases are a match to TRBD1. CDR3 size: 16 residues. Germline lookup yields CDR1 KGHDR and CDR2 SFDVKD.

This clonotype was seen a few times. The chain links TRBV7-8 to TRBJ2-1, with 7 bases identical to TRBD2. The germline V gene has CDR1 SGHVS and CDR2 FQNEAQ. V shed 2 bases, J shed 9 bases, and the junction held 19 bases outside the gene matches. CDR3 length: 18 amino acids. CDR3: CASSLWYRAGGGYTEQFF. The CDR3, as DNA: TGTGCCAGCAGCTTATGGTATAGGGCTGGGGGGGGTTATACTGAGCAGTTCTTC.

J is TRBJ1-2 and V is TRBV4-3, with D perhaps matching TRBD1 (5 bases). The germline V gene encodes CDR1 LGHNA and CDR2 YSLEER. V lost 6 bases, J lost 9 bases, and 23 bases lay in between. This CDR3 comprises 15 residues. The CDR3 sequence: CASSPSSGTLGSYTF. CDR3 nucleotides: TGCGCCAGCAGTCCCTCCAGCGGGACCCTTGGGAGCTACACCTTC.

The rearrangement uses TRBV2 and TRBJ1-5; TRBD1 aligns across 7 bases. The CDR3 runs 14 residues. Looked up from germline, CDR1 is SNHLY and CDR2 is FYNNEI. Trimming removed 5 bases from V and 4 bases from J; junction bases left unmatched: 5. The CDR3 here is CASSPTGLNQPQHF. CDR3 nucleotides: TGTGCCAGCAGTCCGACAGGGTTGAATCAGCCCCAGCATTTT.

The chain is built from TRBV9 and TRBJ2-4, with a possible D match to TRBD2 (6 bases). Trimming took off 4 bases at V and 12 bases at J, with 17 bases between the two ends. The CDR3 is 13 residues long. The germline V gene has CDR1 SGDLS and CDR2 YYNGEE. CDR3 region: CASSPNTGRSQYF. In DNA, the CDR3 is TGTGCCAGCAGCCCCAACACGGGGAGGAGTCAGTACTTC.

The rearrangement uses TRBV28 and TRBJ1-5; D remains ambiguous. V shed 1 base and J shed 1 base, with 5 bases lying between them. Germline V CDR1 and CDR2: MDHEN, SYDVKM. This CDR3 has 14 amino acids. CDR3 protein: CASSLSGSNQPQHF. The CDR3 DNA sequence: TGTGCCAGCAGTTTATCGGGAAGCAATCAGCCCCAGCATTTT.

CDR3 DNA: TGTGCCAGCAGTTCGCGAGGGGGCAACTATGGCTACACCTTC. It yields the protein CASSSRGGNYGYTF. This sequence joins TRBV2 and TRBJ1-2; 7 bases map to TRBD1. Germline loops: CDR1 SNHLY, CDR2 FYNNEI. CDR3 size: 14 residues. J gave up 2 bases and V 5 bases, and 5 bases lay outside the gene matches.

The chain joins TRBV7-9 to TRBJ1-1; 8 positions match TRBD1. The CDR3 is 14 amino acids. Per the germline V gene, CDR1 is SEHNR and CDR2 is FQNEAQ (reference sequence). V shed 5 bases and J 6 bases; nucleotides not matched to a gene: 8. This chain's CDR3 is CASSTFRGRAEAFF. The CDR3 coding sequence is TGTGCCAGCAGCACCTTCAGGGGGCGAGCTGAAGCTTTCTTT.

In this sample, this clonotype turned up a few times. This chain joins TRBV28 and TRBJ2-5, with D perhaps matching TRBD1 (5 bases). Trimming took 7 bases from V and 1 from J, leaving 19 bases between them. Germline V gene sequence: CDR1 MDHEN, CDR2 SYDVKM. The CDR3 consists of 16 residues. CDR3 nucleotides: TGTGCCAGCACGAGGACCTCTAGGGGTCTCCAAGAGACCCAGTACTTC. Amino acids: CASTRTSRGLQETQYF.

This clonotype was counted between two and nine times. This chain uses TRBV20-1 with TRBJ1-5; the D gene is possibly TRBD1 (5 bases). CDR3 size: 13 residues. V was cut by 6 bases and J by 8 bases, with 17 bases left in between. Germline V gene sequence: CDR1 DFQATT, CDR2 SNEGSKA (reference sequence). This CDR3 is CSANPRQGKPQHF. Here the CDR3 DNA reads TGCAGTGCCAACCCACGGCAGGGCAAGCCCCAGCATTTT.

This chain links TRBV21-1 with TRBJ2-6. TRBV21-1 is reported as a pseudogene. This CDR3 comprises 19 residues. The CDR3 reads CASSKVRSSGSTGANVLTF. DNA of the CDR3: TGTGCCAGCAGCAAAGTACGTTCGTCAGGGAGCACTGGGGCCAACGTCCTGACTTTC.

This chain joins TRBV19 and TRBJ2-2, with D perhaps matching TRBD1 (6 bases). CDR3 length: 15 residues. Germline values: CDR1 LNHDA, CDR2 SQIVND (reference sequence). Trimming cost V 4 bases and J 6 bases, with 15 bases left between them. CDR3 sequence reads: CASSTHSQGSGELFF. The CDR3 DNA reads TGTGCCAGTAGTACCCACTCACAGGGTTCCGGGGAGCTGTTTTTT.

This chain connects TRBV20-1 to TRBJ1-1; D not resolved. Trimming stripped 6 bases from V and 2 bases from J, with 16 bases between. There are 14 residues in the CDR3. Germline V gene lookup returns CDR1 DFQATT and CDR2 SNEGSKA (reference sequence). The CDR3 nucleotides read TGCAGTGCAACCACCTACGGTATCAACACTGAAGCTTTCTTT. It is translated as CSATTYGINTEAFF.

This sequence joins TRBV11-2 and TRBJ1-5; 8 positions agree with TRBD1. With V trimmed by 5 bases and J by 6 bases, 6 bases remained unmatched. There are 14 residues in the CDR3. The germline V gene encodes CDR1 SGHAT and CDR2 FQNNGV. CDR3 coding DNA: TGTGCCAGCAGCGCGACAGGGGCCGGTCAGCCCCAGCATTTT. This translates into CASSATGAGQPQHF.

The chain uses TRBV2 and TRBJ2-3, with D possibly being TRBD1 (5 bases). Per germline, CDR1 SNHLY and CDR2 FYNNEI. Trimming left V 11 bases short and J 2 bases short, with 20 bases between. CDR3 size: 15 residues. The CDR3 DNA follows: TGTGCCTGCATCCCCAGGGCGCCGGACACAGATACGCAGTATTTT. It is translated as CACIPRAPDTDTQYF.

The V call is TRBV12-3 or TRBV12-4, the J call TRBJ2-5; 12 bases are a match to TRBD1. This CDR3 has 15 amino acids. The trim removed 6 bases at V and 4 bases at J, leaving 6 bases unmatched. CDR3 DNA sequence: TGTGCCAGCAGCCCCGGGACAGGGGGCAGAGAGACCCAGTACTTC. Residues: CASSPGTGGRETQYF.

CDR3 protein: CASSSGLATYYEQYF. DNA of the CDR3: TGTGCCAGCAGTTCCGGACTAGCCACATACTACGAGCAGTACTTC. The J gene is TRBJ2-7, the V gene TRBV6-5; 8 nucleotides align to TRBD2. The CDR3 length is 15 residues. Germline trimming cut 4 bases from V and 3 bases from J; bases unmatched to any gene: 8. Germline assignment: CDR1 MNHEY and CDR2 SVGAGI.

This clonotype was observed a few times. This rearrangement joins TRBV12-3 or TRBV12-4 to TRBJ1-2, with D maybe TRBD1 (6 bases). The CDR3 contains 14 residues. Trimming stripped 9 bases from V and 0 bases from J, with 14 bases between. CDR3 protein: CASSRDNPNYGYTF. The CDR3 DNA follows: TGTGCCAGTTCTCGGGACAATCCTAACTATGGCTACACCTTC.